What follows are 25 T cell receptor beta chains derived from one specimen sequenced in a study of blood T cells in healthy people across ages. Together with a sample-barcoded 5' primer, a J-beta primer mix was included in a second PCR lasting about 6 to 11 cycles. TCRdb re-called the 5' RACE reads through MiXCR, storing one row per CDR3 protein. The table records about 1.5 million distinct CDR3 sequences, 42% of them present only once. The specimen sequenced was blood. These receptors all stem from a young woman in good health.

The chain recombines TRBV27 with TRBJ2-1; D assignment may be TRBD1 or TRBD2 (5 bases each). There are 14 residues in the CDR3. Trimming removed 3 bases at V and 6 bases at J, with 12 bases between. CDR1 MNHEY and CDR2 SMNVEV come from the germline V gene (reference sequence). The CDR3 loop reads CASSFRGTVNEQFF. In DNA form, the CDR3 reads TGTGCCAGCAGTTTCCGAGGGACGGTCAATGAGCAGTTCTTC.

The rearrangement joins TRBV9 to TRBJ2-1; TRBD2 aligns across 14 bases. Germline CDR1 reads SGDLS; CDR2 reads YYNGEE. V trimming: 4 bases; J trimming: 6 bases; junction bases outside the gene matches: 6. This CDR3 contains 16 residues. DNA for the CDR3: TGTGCCAGCAGCCATCGGACTAGCGGGGGGAGCAATGAGCAGTTCTTC. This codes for CASSHRTSGGSNEQFF.

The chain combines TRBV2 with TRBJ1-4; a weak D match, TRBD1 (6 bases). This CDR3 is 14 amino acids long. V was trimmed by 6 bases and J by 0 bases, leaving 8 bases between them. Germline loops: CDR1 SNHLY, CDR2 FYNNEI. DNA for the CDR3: TGTGCCAGCAGGGGGACACCAACTAATGAAAAACTGTTTTTT. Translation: CASRGTPTNEKLFF.

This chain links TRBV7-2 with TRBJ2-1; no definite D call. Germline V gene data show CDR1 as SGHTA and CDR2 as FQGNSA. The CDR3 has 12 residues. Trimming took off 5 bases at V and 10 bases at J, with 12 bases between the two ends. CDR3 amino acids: CASSLRHGEQFF. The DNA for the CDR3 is TGTGCCAGCAGCCTAAGACATGGGGAGCAGTTCTTC.

The CDR3 DNA reads TGTGCCAGCAGCATTAAAACCCAACCCTTTTACAATGAGCAGTTCTTC. Translating it yields CASSIKTQPFYNEQFF. The chain is built from TRBV5-6 and TRBJ2-1; D gene uncertain. Germline V gives CDR1 SGHDT, CDR2 YYEEEE. V was trimmed by 4 bases and J by 4 bases, leaving 18 bases between them. This CDR3 has 16 residues.

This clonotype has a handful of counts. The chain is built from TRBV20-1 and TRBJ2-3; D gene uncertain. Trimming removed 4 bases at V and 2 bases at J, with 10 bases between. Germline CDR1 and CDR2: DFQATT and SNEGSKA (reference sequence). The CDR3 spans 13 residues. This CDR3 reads CSATGYHTDTQYF. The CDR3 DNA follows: TGCAGTGCTACGGGTTATCACACAGATACGCAGTATTTT.

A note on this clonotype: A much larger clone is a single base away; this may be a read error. The CDR3 DNA reads as TGTGCCATCAGACTCGGGACTAGCGGGAGTATAGGTGAGCAGTACTTC. Its translation is CAIRLGTSGSIGEQYF. The chain recombines TRBV10-3 with TRBJ2-7; 14 nucleotides align to TRBD2. V was pared by 6 bases and J by 7 bases, with 11 bases of the junction left unmatched. Germline values: CDR1 ENHRY, CDR2 SYGVKD. The CDR3 contains 16 residues.

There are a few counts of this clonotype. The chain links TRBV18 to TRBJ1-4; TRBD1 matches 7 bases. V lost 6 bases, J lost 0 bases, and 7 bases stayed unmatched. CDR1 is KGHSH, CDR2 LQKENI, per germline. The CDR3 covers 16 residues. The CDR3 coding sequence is TGTGCCAGCTCCCCAAGCCAGGGGGCAACTAATGAAAAACTGTTTTTT. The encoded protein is CASSPSQGATNEKLFF.

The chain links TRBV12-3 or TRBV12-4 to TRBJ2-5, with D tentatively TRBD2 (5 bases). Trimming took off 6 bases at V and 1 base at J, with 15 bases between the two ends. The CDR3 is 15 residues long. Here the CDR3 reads CASRLRTSGQETQYF. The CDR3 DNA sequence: TGTGCCAGCAGACTAAGGACGAGCGGCCAAGAGACCCAGTACTTC.

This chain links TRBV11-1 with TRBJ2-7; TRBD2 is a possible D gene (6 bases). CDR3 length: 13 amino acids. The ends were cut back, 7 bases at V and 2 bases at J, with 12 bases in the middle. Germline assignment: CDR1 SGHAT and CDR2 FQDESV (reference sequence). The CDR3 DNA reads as TGTGCCAGCACCTCCACGGGGGCCTACGAGCAGTACTTC. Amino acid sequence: CASTSTGAYEQYF.

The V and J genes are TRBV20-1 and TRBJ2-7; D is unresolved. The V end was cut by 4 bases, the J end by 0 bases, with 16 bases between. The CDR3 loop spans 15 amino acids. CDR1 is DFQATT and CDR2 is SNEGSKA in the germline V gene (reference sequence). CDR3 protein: CSATLGLMSSYEQYF. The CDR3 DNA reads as TGCAGTGCTACCCTTGGGCTTATGAGCTCCTACGAGCAGTACTTC.

The CDR3 DNA reads TGCAGTGCTAGATGGGGGCAACCACATGGCTACACCTTC. Amino acid sequence: CSARWGQPHGYTF. This chain joins TRBV20-1 and TRBJ1-2; D may be TRBD1 (6 bases). The germline V gene encodes CDR1 DFQATT and CDR2 SNEGSKA (reference sequence). V dropped 2 bases and J dropped 6 bases, with 13 bases sitting between them. The CDR3 sequence is 13 residues long.

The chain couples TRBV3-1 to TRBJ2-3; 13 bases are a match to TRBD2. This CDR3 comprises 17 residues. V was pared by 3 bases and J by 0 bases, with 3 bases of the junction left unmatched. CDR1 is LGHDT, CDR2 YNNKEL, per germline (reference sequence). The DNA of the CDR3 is TGTGCCAGCAGCCAGGGACTAGCGGGACTTAGCACAGATACGCAGTATTTT. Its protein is CASSQGLAGLSTDTQYF.

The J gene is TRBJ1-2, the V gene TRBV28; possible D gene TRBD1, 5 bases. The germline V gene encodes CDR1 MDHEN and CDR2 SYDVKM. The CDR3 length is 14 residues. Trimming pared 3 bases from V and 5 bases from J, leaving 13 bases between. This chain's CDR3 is CASSLGVKGYGYTF. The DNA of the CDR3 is TGTGCCAGCAGTTTGGGGGTGAAGGGTTATGGCTACACCTTC.

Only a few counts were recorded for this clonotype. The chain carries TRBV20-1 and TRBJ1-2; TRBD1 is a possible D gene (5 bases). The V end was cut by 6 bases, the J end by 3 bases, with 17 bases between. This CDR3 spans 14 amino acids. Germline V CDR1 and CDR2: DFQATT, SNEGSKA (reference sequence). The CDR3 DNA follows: TGCAGTGCCCAGAGCGGAGGGGACTACTATGGCTACACCTTC. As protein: CSAQSGGDYYGYTF.

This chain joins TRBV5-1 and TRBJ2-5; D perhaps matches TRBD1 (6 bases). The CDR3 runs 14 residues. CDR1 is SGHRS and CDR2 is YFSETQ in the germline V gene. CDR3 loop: CASAQGPPQETQYF. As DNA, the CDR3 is TGCGCATCCGCGCAGGGGCCGCCCCAAGAGACCCAGTACTTC.

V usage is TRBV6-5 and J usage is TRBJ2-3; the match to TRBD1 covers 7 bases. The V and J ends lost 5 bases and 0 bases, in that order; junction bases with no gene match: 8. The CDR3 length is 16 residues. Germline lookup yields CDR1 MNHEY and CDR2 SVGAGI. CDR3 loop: CASSTGSGQSTDTQYF. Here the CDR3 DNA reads TGTGCCAGCAGTACCGGCTCGGGACAGAGCACAGATACGCAGTATTTT.

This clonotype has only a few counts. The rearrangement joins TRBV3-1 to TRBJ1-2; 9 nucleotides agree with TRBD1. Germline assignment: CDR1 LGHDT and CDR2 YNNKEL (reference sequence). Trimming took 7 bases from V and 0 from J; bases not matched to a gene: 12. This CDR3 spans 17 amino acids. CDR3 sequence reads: CASTTTGGKWTNYGYTF. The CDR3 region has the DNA TGTGCCAGCACCACTACAGGGGGCAAATGGACTAACTATGGCTACACCTTC.

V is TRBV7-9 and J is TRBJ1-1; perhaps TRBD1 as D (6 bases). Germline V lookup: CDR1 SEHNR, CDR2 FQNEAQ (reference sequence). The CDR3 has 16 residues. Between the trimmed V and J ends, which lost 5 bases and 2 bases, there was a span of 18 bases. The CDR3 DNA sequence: TGTGCCAGCAGCCCGCCGCGTACAGGGCTAAACACTGAAGCTTTCTTT. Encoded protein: CASSPPRTGLNTEAFF.

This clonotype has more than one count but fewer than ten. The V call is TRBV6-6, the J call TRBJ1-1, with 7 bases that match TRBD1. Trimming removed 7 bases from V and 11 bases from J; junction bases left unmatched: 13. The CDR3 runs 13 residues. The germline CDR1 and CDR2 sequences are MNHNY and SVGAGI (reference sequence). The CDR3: CASILQGSRGAFF. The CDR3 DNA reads TGTGCCAGCATTCTTCAGGGTTCCAGGGGGGCTTTCTTT.

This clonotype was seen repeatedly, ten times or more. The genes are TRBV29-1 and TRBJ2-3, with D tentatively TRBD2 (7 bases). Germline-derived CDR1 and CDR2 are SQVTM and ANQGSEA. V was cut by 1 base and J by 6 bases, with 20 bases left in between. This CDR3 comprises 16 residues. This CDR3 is CSVEGLGGASHDTQYF. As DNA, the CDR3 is TGCAGCGTTGAAGGTTTAGGGGGGGCGAGCCACGATACGCAGTATTTT.

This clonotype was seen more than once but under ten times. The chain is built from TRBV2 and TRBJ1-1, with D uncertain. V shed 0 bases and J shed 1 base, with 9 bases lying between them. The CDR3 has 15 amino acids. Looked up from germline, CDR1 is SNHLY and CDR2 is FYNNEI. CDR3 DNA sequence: TGTGCCAGCAGTGAAGCCAGACTCCAGAACACTGAAGCTTTCTTT. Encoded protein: CASSEARLQNTEAFF.

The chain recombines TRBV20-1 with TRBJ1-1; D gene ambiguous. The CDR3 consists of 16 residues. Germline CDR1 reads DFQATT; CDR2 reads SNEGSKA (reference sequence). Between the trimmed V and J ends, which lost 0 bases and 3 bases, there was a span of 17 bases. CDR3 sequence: CSARDVGRGRYTEAFF. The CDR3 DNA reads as TGCAGTGCTAGAGATGTCGGTAGAGGGAGGTACACTGAAGCTTTCTTT.

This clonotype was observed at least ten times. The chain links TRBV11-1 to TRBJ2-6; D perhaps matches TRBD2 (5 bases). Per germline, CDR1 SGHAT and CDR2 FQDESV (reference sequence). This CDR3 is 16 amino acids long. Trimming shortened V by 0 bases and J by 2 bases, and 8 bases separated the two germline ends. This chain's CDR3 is CASSLASGTGANVLTF. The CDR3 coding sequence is TGTGCCAGCAGCTTAGCGTCCGGGACTGGGGCCAACGTCCTGACTTTC.

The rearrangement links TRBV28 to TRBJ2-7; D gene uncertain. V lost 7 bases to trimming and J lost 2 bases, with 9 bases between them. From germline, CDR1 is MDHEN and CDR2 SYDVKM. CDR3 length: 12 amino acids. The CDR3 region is CASIREAYEQYF. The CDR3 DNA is TGTGCCAGCATTAGGGAAGCCTACGAGCAGTACTTC.